The 5 T cell receptor beta chains presented below share a single source sample, sequenced in a study of T cell responses to AZD1222 COVID-19 vaccine. Here immunoSEQ multiplex PCR was the method, and the copy in TCRdb shows in-frame clones only, minus some. This table has approximately 100,000 clones, around 90% appearing once. Sequencing used peripheral blood, obtained 28 days after the second AZD1222 dose. The receptors derive from an adult who received the AZD1222 COVID-19 vaccine.

The V and J genes are TRBV7-8 and TRBJ2-7; TRBD2 matches at 12 bases. V trimming: 4 bases; J trimming: 3 bases; junction bases outside the gene matches: 10. Germline V CDR1 and CDR2: SGHVS, FQNEAQ. The CDR3 is 17 residues long. The CDR3 loop reads CASSSSQTSGGIYEQYF. The CDR3 region has the DNA TGTGCCAGCAGCTCCTCCCAGACTAGCGGGGGAATCTACGAGCAGTACTTC.

The CDR3 region is CASSPGDHNEQFF. The CDR3, as DNA: TGTGCCAGCTCACCAGGAGACCACAATGAGCAGTTCTTC. The chain recombines TRBV18 with TRBJ2-1; D gene ambiguous. Germline CDR1 reads KGHSH; CDR2 reads LQKENI. The CDR3 totals 13 residues. The V and J ends lost 2 bases and 5 bases respectively, with 7 bases between them.

This chain links TRBV29-1 with TRBJ1-1; 9 nucleotides line up with TRBD1. The CDR3 extends over 12 amino acids. Trimming cost V 7 bases and J 4 bases; bases outside gene matches: 4. The V gene's germline CDR1 is SQVTM and CDR2 ANQGSEA. The CDR3 nucleotides read TGCAGCGGAAACAGGGGGCTCACTGAAGCTTTCTTT. It yields the protein CSGNRGLTEAFF.

The V and J genes are TRBV3-1 (or the pseudogene TRBV3-2) and TRBJ1-3; D remains unclear. The length of the CDR3 is 13 residues. Germline CDR1 LGHDT, CDR2 YNNKEL (reference sequence). Trimming stripped 1 base from V and 4 bases from J, with 5 bases between. CDR3 sequence reads: CASSQVGGNTIYF. As DNA, the CDR3 is TGTGCCAGCAGCCAAGTAGGGGGAAACACCATATATTTT.

The chain employs TRBV25-1 and TRBJ1-1; 9 nucleotides agree with TRBD1. Germline V gives CDR1 MGHDK, CDR2 SYGVNS. The CDR3 length is 15 residues. J lost 6 bases, V lost 2 bases, and 7 bases had no gene match. The CDR3 DNA is TGTGCCAGCAGTGAAATGGGACAGGGAAACGCTGAAGCTTTCTTT. This encodes CASSEMGQGNAEAFF.